The T cell receptor beta chain described here comes from a study of T cells in Graves' hyperthyroidism and ophthalmopathy. Overall study: Peripheral blood samples were taken at initial diagnosis, prior to any treatment.

This clonotype was counted only a few times. Amplification yielded TCR beta CDR3 regions, with RNA transcripts as the source. In the first-round RT-PCR of the TCR CDR3, the HTBI primer set was used. TCRdb recomputed calls from the multiplex PCR reads with MiXCR, one row per CDR3 protein. This table has around 600,000 distinct CDR3 sequences, around 15% appearing once. The germline CDR1 and CDR2 sequences are SEHNR and FQNEAQ (reference sequence). The ends lost 1 base at V and 0 bases at J; junction bases unmatched: 6. This CDR3 comprises 16 residues. The rearrangement links TRBV7-9 to TRBJ2-7; 7 positions agree with TRBD2. This receptor was identified in a woman between 50 and 59 years old with Graves' ophthalmopathy. The sequenced sample was blood. The CDR3 nucleotides are TGTGCCAGCAGCTTAGTGGCCGGGAGGCCCTCCTACGAGCAGTACTTC. Residues: CASSLVAGRPSYEQYF.